The 27 T cell receptor beta chains below were found in one sample sequenced in a study of monozygotic twins with inflammatory bowel disease. TCRdb re-called the 5' RACE reads and catalogs CDR3 proteins one per entry, DNA excluded. The table gives around 450,000 distinct CDR3 sequences; the top ten clones make up roughly 2.2% of it. The specimen was blood. The receptors shown here come from a human donor with ulcerative colitis or Crohn's disease, or a healthy co-twin of an affected twin (not recorded which).

The chain uses TRBV20-1 and TRBJ1-1; TCRdb calls TRBD1, which cannot be checked without DNA. This CDR3 spans 15 amino acids. The germline V gene encodes CDR1 DFQATT and CDR2 SNEGSKA (reference sequence). The CDR3 loop reads CSAARGADRGAEAFF.

The V call is TRBV15, the J call TRBJ2-7; TCRdb calls TRBD1, which cannot be checked without DNA. Germline CDR1 and CDR2: LNHNV and YYDKDF (reference sequence). The CDR3 length is 13 residues. The CDR3 sequence: CAVRDRASYEQYF.

CDR3 in amino acids: CPSSLGTGEQFF. V and J are TRBV5-1 and TRBJ2-1; the TRBD1 assignment by TCRdb is unverifiable without DNA. The CDR3 consists of 12 residues. In germline, CDR1 is SGHRS, CDR2 YFSETQ.

The chain recombines TRBV6-5 with TRBJ2-1. The germline V gene has CDR1 MNHEY and CDR2 SVGAGI. The CDR3 loop spans 16 amino acids. CDR3 residues: CASRYSSGSSYNEQFF.

This chain joins TRBV20-1 and TRBJ2-5; TCRdb lists TRBD1, though no DNA is available to test this call. The length of the CDR3 is 12 residues. Germline V CDR1 and CDR2: DFQATT, SNEGSKA (reference sequence). The CDR3 loop reads CSAPQPGWPPYF.

The chain has TRBV7-9 and TRBJ2-1; with no DNA, the TCRdb D assignment of TRBD1 cannot be verified. Looked up from germline, CDR1 is SEHNR and CDR2 is FQNEAQ (reference sequence). CDR3 length equals 17 residues. The CDR3 reads CASSPRPQGARYNEQFF.

The V and J genes are TRBV19 and TRBJ2-1. Germline CDR1 LNHDA, CDR2 SQIVND (reference sequence). The CDR3 runs 13 residues. CDR3 amino acids: CASSTDSYNEQFF.

This CDR3 is CASSPALLGGGDNEQFF. The chain couples TRBV19 to TRBJ2-1; the D call from TCRdb, TRBD1, cannot be confirmed without DNA. Looked up from germline, CDR1 is LNHDA and CDR2 is SQIVND (reference sequence). The CDR3 is made up of 17 amino acids.

The chain combines TRBV4-2 with TRBJ2-1; TCRdb selects TRBD2, and the lack of DNA leaves this call unchecked. CDR1 is LGHNA, CDR2 YNFKEQ, per germline. This CDR3 is 15 amino acids long. CDR3 in amino acids: CASSPPLAGGNEQFF.

The J gene is TRBJ1-5, the V gene TRBV6-2 or TRBV6-3. Per germline, CDR1 MNHEY and CDR2 SVGEGT. This CDR3 has 14 residues. The CDR3 is CASSYSTRDQPQHF.

The CDR3 loop reads CASSQGTTGGPIYEQYF. The chain uses TRBV4-1 and TRBJ2-7; no DNA is available, so the TRBD1 call from TCRdb remains unchecked. Germline V gene sequence: CDR1 MGHRA, CDR2 YSYEKL. The CDR3 extends over 17 amino acids.

The chain uses TRBV10-1 and TRBJ2-7. This CDR3 is 13 amino acids long. Per germline, CDR1 WNHNN and CDR2 SYGVQD (reference sequence). This CDR3 is CASTCGVGHEQYF.

The rearrangement uses TRBV7-8 and TRBJ2-1; TCRdb's D gene call, TRBD1, goes unchecked for lack of DNA. The CDR3 consists of 16 residues. Germline V gene data show CDR1 as SGHVS and CDR2 as FQNEAQ. The CDR3 loop reads CASSLGEGASYNEQFF. The full variable domain, rest sourced from reference TRBV7-8 and TRBJ2-1, is GAGVSQSPRYKVAKRGQDVALRCDPISGHVSLFWYQQALGQGPEFLTYFQNEAQLDKSGLPSDRFFAERPEGSVSTLKIQRTQQEDSAVYLCASSLGEGASYNEQFFGPGTRLTVL.

V usage is TRBV3-1 and J usage is TRBJ1-3. Germline lookup yields CDR1 LGHDT and CDR2 YNNKEL (reference sequence). This CDR3 is built from 16 residues. This chain's CDR3 is CASSLDARTSGNTIYF.

This chain connects TRBV5-5 to TRBJ2-7; TCRdb indicates TRBD2, and absent DNA this call remains unverified. CDR3 length equals 15 residues. CDR1 and CDR2 from the germline V gene are SGHKS and YYEKEE (reference sequence). This CDR3 reads CASSFGGLAGVEQYF.

The V call is TRBV15, the J call TRBJ1-1; the D gene TCRdb calls, TRBD1, cannot be checked with no DNA. Germline assignment: CDR1 LNHNV and CDR2 YYDKDF (reference sequence). This CDR3 spans 15 amino acids. The CDR3 spells CATSRDRTVNTEAFF.

The J gene is TRBJ2-7, the V gene TRBV7-2; TCRdb lists TRBD1, though no DNA is available to test this call. CDR1 is SGHTA and CDR2 is FQGNSA in the germline V gene. The CDR3 spans 14 residues. CDR3 amino acids: CASSSQGARNEQYF.

The chain recombines TRBV19 with TRBJ2-3; the D call of TRBD1 rests on TCRdb alone, since no DNA is present to check it. CDR1 is LNHDA and CDR2 is SQIVND in the germline V gene (reference sequence). CDR3 length equals 15 residues. This chain's CDR3 is CASQKSRAASDTQYF.

The chain employs TRBV5-1 and TRBJ1-1; TCRdb's D call of TRBD1 is untestable without DNA. The CDR3 is made up of 14 amino acids. The germline V gene has CDR1 SGHRS and CDR2 YFSETQ. The CDR3 spells CASSSQEGGTEAFF.

V gene TRBV7-2 combines with J gene TRBJ1-6; TCRdb returns TRBD1, unconfirmable since there is no DNA. Germline CDR1 is SGHTA and CDR2 is FQGNSA. The CDR3 covers 15 residues. CDR3 region: CASSLGTGLNSPLHF. Looking up the rest from reference TRBV7-2 and TRBJ1-6 gives the full variable domain: GAGVSQSPSNKVTEKGKDVELRCDPISGHTALYWYRQSLGQGLEFLIYFQGNSAPDKSGLPSDRFSAERTGGSVSTLTIQRTQQEDSAVYLCASSLGTGLNSPLHFGNGTRLTVT.

This chain connects TRBV12-3 or TRBV12-4 to TRBJ1-1. This CDR3 comprises 14 residues. This chain's CDR3 is CASRPRDSNTEAFF.

The chain couples TRBV29-1 to TRBJ2-4; TCRdb gives TRBD2 as the D gene, but with no DNA this cannot be confirmed. CDR1 is SQVTM and CDR2 is ANQGSEA in the germline V gene. The CDR3 consists of 12 residues. The CDR3 sequence is CSVDPPGHIQYF.

The chain joins TRBV20-1 to TRBJ2-2; lacking DNA, the TRBD2 call made by TCRdb goes unchecked. This CDR3 spans 12 amino acids. Looked up from germline, CDR1 is DFQATT and CDR2 is SNEGSKA (reference sequence). This CDR3 reads CSASRSGRELFF.

CDR3 residues: CSAKRGVPSNQPQHF. The genes are TRBV20-1 and TRBJ1-5; TCRdb names TRBD1, which stays unverified in the absence of DNA. The CDR3 loop spans 15 amino acids. The germline V gene encodes CDR1 DFQATT and CDR2 SNEGSKA (reference sequence).

The chain couples TRBV5-1 to TRBJ1-1. Germline CDR1 reads SGHRS; CDR2 reads YFSETQ. The CDR3 is made up of 12 amino acids. CDR3 loop: CASRRQNTEAFF.

The chain links TRBV30 to TRBJ2-7; the D call from TCRdb, TRBD1, cannot be confirmed without DNA. CDR1 is GTSNPN and CDR2 is SVGIG in the germline V gene (reference sequence). The CDR3 covers 14 residues. CDR3 in amino acids: CAWSKRQGADEQYF.

The V and J genes are TRBV18 and TRBJ1-2; the TRBD1 assignment by TCRdb is unverifiable without DNA. The germline V gene encodes CDR1 KGHSH and CDR2 LQKENI. This CDR3 comprises 15 residues. The CDR3 loop reads CASSPEGTPNYGYTF.